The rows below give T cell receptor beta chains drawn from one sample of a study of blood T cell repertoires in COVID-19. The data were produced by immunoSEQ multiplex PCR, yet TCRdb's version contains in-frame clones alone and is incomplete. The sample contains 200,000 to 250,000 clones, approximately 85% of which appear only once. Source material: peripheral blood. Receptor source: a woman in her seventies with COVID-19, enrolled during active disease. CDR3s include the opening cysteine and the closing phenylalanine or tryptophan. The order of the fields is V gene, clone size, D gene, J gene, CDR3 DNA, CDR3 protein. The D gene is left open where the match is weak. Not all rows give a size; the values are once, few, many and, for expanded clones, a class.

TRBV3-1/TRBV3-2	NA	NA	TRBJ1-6	TGTGCCAGCAGCCAAACCAGGAATAATTCACCCCTCCACTTT	CASSQTRNNSPLHF
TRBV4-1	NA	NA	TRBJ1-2	TGCGCCAGCAGCCAAGCGAGTCAGGGAGGCTATGGCTACACCTTC	CASSQASQGGYGYTF
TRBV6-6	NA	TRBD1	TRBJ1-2	TGTGCCAGCAGTTACTCGCGAGACAGGGGCTATGGCTACACCTTC	CASSYSRDRGYGYTF
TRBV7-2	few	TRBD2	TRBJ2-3	TGTGCCAGCAGCCCCGGGGGGTTCTGGAGGACAGATACGCAGTATTTT	CASSPGGFWRTDTQYF
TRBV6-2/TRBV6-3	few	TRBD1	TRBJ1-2	TGTGCCAGCAGCTCAGACCCCAGGGGGCGGCGGGGCTACACCTTC	CASSSDPRGRRGYTF
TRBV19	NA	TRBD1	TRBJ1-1	TGTGCCAGTAGCCAGGGGGCGCGGGGCACTGAAGCTTTCTTT	CASSQGARGTEAFF
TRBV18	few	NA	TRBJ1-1	TGTGCCAGCTCGACTTGGGGAGACACTGAAGCTTTCTTT	CASSTWGDTEAFF
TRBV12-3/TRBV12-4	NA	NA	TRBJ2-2	TGTGCCAGCAGTTATTCGACCGGGGAGCTGTTTTTT	CASSYSTGELFF
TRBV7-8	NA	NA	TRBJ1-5	TGTGCCAGCAGCTTATTCTTTCGCGATCAGCCCCAGCATTTT	CASSLFFRDQPQHF
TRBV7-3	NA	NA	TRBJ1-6	TGTGCCAGCAGCTTCTTACAGGGTGATAATTCACCCCTCCACTTT	CASSFLQGDNSPLHF
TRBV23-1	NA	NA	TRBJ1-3	TGCGCCAGCAGTCACCCCGGACAGTCCACCATATATTTT	CASSHPGQSTIYF